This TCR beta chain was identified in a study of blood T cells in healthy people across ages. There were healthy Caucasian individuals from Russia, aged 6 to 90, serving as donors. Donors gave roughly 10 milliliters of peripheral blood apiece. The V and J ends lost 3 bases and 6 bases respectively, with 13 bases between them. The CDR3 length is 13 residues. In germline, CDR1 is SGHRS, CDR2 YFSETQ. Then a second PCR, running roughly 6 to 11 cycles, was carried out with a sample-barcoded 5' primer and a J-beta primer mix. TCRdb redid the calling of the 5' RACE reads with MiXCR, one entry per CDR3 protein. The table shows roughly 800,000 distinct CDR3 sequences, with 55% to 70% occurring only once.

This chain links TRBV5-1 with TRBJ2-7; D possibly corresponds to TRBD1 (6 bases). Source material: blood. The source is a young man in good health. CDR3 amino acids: CASSSGAGVEQYF. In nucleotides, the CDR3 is TGCGCCAGCAGCTCAGGGGCAGGAGTCGAGCAGTACTTC. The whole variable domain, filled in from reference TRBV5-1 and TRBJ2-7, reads KAGVTQTPRYLIKTRGQQVTLSCSPISGHRSVSWYQQTPGQGLQFLFEYFSETQRNKGNFPGRFSGRQFSNSRSEMNVSTLELGDSALYLCASSSGAGVEQYFGPGTRLTVT.